Given below is one TCR beta chain in context. Sequencing used immunoSEQ multiplex PCR; TCRdb keeps in-frame clones, though not all of them. The sample gives 150,000 or so clones, approximately 86% of which show up once; about an eighth is in the top ten. Germline V gene data show CDR1 as SGHDN and CDR2 as FVKESK. The CDR3 is 16 residues long. V lost 5 bases, J lost 7 bases, and 20 bases lay in between. This sample stems from a study of blood T cell repertoires in COVID-19. For the study at large: PBMCs, B-cell-depleted T cells, or T cells were the source of the cDNA or gDNA that made up the material.

This chain links TRBV14 with TRBJ1-4; tentative D call: TRBD1 (5 bases). The receptor was derived from a woman aged 70-85 years with COVID-19, enrolled during active disease. Sequencing input: peripheral blood. CDR3 sequence (DNA): TGTGCCAGCAGCGAACCTCCCGGGACTATGGGTGAAAAACTGTTTTTT. As protein: CASSEPPGTMGEKLFF.